A selection of T cell receptor beta chains follows, all from one sample in a study of blood T cells in healthy people across ages. TCRdb itself ran the 5' RACE reads through MiXCR, one entry per CDR3 protein. The sample records 1.5 million or so distinct CDR3 sequences, approximately 43% being singletons. Source material: blood. The source of these receptors is a woman aged 18-35 years in good health. CDR3s include the opening cysteine and the closing phenylalanine or tryptophan. The order of the fields is D gene, V gene, J gene, clone size, CDR3 length, CDR3 DNA, CDR3 protein. D genes are given only for firm matches. Size tells how often a clone was seen (once, few, many) or the class of an expanded clone, and some rows leave it out.

>TRBD2|TRBV20-1|TRBJ2-1|.|18
TGCAGTGCTAGAGACGGGGAGTCTAGCGGGAGCTCCTACAATGAGCAGTTCTTC
CSARDGESSGSSYNEQFF
>.|TRBV28|TRBJ1-4|many|13
TGTGCCAGCAGCCGGGCTTTAAATGAAAAACTGTTTTTT
CASSRALNEKLFF
>TRBD2|TRBV27|TRBJ2-1|few|14
TGTGCCAGCAGCACTTGGACTAGAGATGGTGAGCAGTTCTTC
CASSTWTRDGEQFF
>TRBD1|TRBV20-1|TRBJ1-2|many|13
TGCAGTGCTTCGGACAGGGCCAACTATGGCTACACCTTC
CSASDRANYGYTF
>.|TRBV20-1|TRBJ2-7|.|12
TGCAGTGCCAACCTTTTGAGCGACGAGCAGTACTTC
CSANLLSDEQYF
>TRBD2|TRBV12-5|TRBJ2-1|.|16
TGTGCTAGTGGTCCCCGAGGAGCGGGAGTGGGCAATGAGCAGTTCTTC
CASGPRGAGVGNEQFF
>.|TRBV20-1|TRBJ2-7|.|14
TGCAGTGCTAGAGATGGGGGCCCACACGGCGAGCAGTACTTC
CSARDGGPHGEQYF
>TRBD2|TRBV20-1|TRBJ2-3|few|15
TGCAGTGCTTTCATCGGGACTAGCGGCACAGATACGCAGTATTTT
CSAFIGTSGTDTQYF
>.|TRBV20-1|TRBJ1-4|.|15
TGCAGTGCTAGACGCCCGGACGTCGGGGATGAAAAACTGTTTTTT
CSARRPDVGDEKLFF
>TRBD2|TRBV20-1|TRBJ2-5|.|16
TGCAGTGCTAGGAAGTGGGGACTAGCGGGGGAAGAGACCCAGTACTTC
CSARKWGLAGEETQYF
>TRBD1|TRBV29-1|TRBJ2-7|.|13
TGCAGCGTTGCATCGGGACAGATCTACGAGCAGTACTTC
CSVASGQIYEQYF
>.|TRBV4-1|TRBJ2-5|.|18
TGCGCCAGCAGCCAGTTATCGGGGGCAGGGGGTCTCCAAGAGACCCAGTACTTC
CASSQLSGAGGLQETQYF
>.|TRBV6-5|TRBJ2-2|.|14
TGTGCCAGCAGTTACTCTCTTAGGCACGGGGAGCTGTTTTTT
CASSYSLRHGELFF
>TRBD1|TRBV27|TRBJ1-2|.|14
TGTGCCAGCAGTTTAGCGACAGGGGCACGTGGCTACACCTTC
CASSLATGARGYTF
>.|TRBV3-1|TRBJ2-7|.|13
TGTGCCAGCAGCCAATTTCCTTTCAACGAGCAGTACTTC
CASSQFPFNEQYF
>.|TRBV5-1|TRBJ1-2|.|12
TGCGCCAGCAGACTCAGTACGGGTGGCTACACCTTC
CASRLSTGGYTF
>TRBD1|TRBV7-8|TRBJ1-2|.|15
TGTGCCAGCAGCCTGGGGGTAGGGGGCGGTAATGGCTACACCTTC
CASSLGVGGGNGYTF
>TRBD2|TRBV20-1|TRBJ2-7|few|15
TGCAGTGCCCTCGTCCGGCGGGAGGGCTGGTACGAGCAGTACTTC
CSALVRREGWYEQYF
>.|TRBV2|TRBJ1-2|many|13
TGTGCCAGCAGTCCGGACATTAACTATGGCTACACCTTC
CASSPDINYGYTF
>.|TRBV6-2/TRBV6-3|TRBJ2-7|.|15
TGTGCCAGTCGGGATACCCCTTACGTGGGGGTCAAGCAGTACTTC
CASRDTPYVGVKQYF
>.|TRBV4-3|TRBJ1-3|.|15
TGCGCCAGCAGACCACAGGGCCACTCTGGAAACACCATATATTTT
CASRPQGHSGNTIYF
>.|TRBV13|TRBJ2-4|.|15
TGTGCCAGCAGCTTAGCGGGGAATCTCGGTAACATTCAGTACTTC
CASSLAGNLGNIQYF
>.|TRBV7-2|TRBJ2-5|.|14
TGTGCCAGCAGCTTAGCTATAACCCAAGAGACCCAGTACTTC
CASSLAITQETQYF
>.|TRBV4-3|TRBJ2-7|few|15
TGCGCCAGCAGCCAAGAAAACAGATACTCCTACGAGCAGTACTTC
CASSQENRYSYEQYF
>TRBD1|TRBV7-7|TRBJ1-5|.|16
TGTGCTAGCGCAACAGGGGGCCGCCGCCGGTGTCAGCCCCAGCATTTT
CASATGGRRRCQPQHF
>TRBD2|TRBV18|TRBJ2-3|few|14
TGTGCCAGCTCACCACCACTAGCGGTGAACACGCAGTATTTT
CASSPPLAVNTQYF
>.|TRBV7-6|TRBJ2-5|.|14
TGTGCCAGCAGCACTAACACAGTACAAGAGACCCAGTACTTC
CASSTNTVQETQYF
>TRBD1|TRBV20-1|TRBJ1-1|.|16
TGCAGTGCTAGACCTGGAGGGACAGGGACCAACACTGAAGCTTTCTTT
CSARPGGTGTNTEAFF
>TRBD1|TRBV11-2|TRBJ1-4|.|15
TGTGCCAGCAGCAACCGGGACAGGGCTAATGAAAAACTGTTTTTT
CASSNRDRANEKLFF
>TRBD1|TRBV7-8|TRBJ1-5|many|15
TGTGCCAGCAGCCCTGACAGGGGGTTTATTCAGCCCCAGCATTTT
CASSPDRGFIQPQHF
>.|TRBV2|TRBJ1-1|.|14
TGTGCCAGCAGTGATCCGGTGGTGGACACTGAGGCTTTCTTT
CASSDPVVDTEAFF
>TRBD1|TRBV2|TRBJ2-2|.|15
TGTGCCAGCAGTGAAGGGACAGGGCGCGCCGGGGAGCTGTTTTTT
CASSEGTGRAGELFF
>TRBD2|TRBV20-1|TRBJ2-3|few|18
TGCAGTGCACCTGGGACTAGCGGGAGGGGCCCAAGCACAGATACGCAGTATTTT
CSAPGTSGRGPSTDTQYF